The 22 T cell receptor beta chains listed next were all sequenced from one sample in a study of spatial heterogeneity in lung cancer. Using its own MiXCR run on the 5' RACE reads, TCRdb lists one record per CDR3 protein. The top ten clones hold around a third of a sample with over 10,000 distinct CDR3 sequences, about 5.6% of them seen once. Time point described: sample taken at primary tumor resection. Unsorted samples of tumor, nontumor lung or frozen PBMC had their whole RNA sequenced. Source: lung tumor tissue, taken at surgery. All receptors come from a human donor with early-stage non-small cell lung cancer.

This clonotype appeared many times. Being off target in a library aimed at alpha chains, this beta chain has a size of little meaning. The chain carries TRBV6-5 and TRBJ2-7; 12 bases are a match to TRBD2. The CDR3 consists of 13 residues. Per the germline V gene, CDR1 is MNHEY and CDR2 is SVGAGI. V gave up 6 bases and J gave up 5 bases; unmatched junction bases: 2. As DNA, the CDR3 is TGTGCCAGCAGACGGACTAGCGGGAACGAGCAGTACTTC. It codes for CASRRTSGNEQYF.

This clonotype turned up a few times. For a library built for alpha chains, this beta chain is a stray read; little rests on its size. The genes are TRBV6-2 or TRBV6-3 and TRBJ1-2, with 8 bases aligning to TRBD1. This CDR3 spans 15 amino acids. V gave up 4 bases and J gave up 4 bases; unmatched junction bases: 8. Germline V lookup: CDR1 MNHEY, CDR2 SVGEGT. CDR3: CASSSRGRYTYGYTF. CDR3 DNA sequence: TGTGCCAGCAGTTCCAGGGGGCGCTATACCTATGGCTACACCTTC.

The table lists this clonotype with many counts. Because the library targeted alpha chains, this beta chain is an off-target read whose size means little. The chain has TRBV2 and TRBJ2-1; perhaps TRBD2 as D (6 bases). This CDR3 comprises 14 residues. Germline V gene sequence: CDR1 SNHLY, CDR2 FYNNEI. V was shortened by 8 bases and J by 8 bases, with 19 bases between the two germline ends. In DNA, the CDR3 is TGTGCCAGCGTAGGAGGAGCGGGTGGGCATGAGCAGTTCTTC. The encoded protein is CASVGGAGGHEQFF.

The sample holds many counts of this clonotype. For a library built for alpha chains, this beta chain is a stray read; little rests on its size. The J gene is TRBJ1-1, the V gene TRBV29-1; 7 bases are a match to TRBD1. The CDR3 has 14 residues. The V segment lost 3 bases and the J segment 1 base; nucleotides outside the gene matches: 5. Germline lookup yields CDR1 SQVTM and CDR2 ANQGSEA. CDR3 nucleotide sequence: TGCAGCGTTGATTTGGGACAGTCGAACACTGAAGCTTTCTTT. Translating it yields CSVDLGQSNTEAFF.

This clonotype was seen more than once but under ten times. This beta chain lies outside the target of a library built for alpha chains; its clone size means little. The J gene is TRBJ2-3, the V gene TRBV5-1, with TRBD2 matching 14 bases. The trim removed 3 bases at V and 4 bases at J, leaving 4 bases unmatched. The CDR3 runs to 16 residues. Germline V gives CDR1 SGHRS, CDR2 YFSETQ. The CDR3 loop is CASSSGLAGGSDTQYF. CDR3 coding DNA: TGCGCCAGCAGCTCCGGACTAGCGGGGGGCTCAGATACGCAGTATTTT.

This clonotype was detected only a few times. With the library built for alpha chains, this beta chain is off target and its frequency is not meaningful. The chain is built from TRBV14 and TRBJ1-3, with D hard to call. Trimming removed 1 base from V and 0 bases from J, with 4 bases in between. Germline-derived CDR1 and CDR2 are SGHDN and FVKESK. The CDR3 loop spans 14 amino acids. DNA of the CDR3: TGTGCCAGCAGCCAAGTCCGCTCTGGAAACACCATATATTTT. It specifies CASSQVRSGNTIYF. Based on the CDR3 plus reference TRBV14 and TRBJ1-3, the full variable domain is EAGVTQFPSHSVIEKGQTVTLRCDPISGHDNLYWYRRVMGKEIKFLLHFVKESKQDESGMPNNRFLAERTGGTYSTLKVQPAELEDSGVYFCASSQVRSGNTIYFGEGSWLTVV.

This clonotype was seen many times. Because the library targeted alpha chains, this beta chain is an off-target read whose size means little. The chain uses TRBV2 and TRBJ2-7; D not certain. Trimming removed 4 bases at V and 2 bases at J, with 9 bases between. Germline V lookup: CDR1 SNHLY, CDR2 FYNNEI. This CDR3 is built from 13 residues. CDR3 nucleotides: TGTGCCAGCAGTGGACTTGCAGCCTACGAGCAGTACTTC. This gives the protein CASSGLAAYEQYF.

There are many counts of this clonotype. A library made for alpha chains picked up this beta chain off target, so its size means little. The chain links TRBV6-2 or TRBV6-3 to TRBJ2-4, with D tentatively TRBD2 (5 bases). V lost 6 bases, J lost 0 bases, and 15 bases lay in between. Germline loops: CDR1 MNHEY, CDR2 SVGEGT. The CDR3 is made up of 16 amino acids. The CDR3 nucleotides are TGTGCCAGCAGCCGAGCGGACGGAGTAGCCAAAAACATTCAGTACTTC. Protein: CASSRADGVAKNIQYF.

This clonotype was seen just once. This beta chain is an unintended read in a library built for alpha chains; its size means little. The V and J genes are TRBV24-1 and TRBJ1-5; D unresolved. CDR1 and CDR2 from the germline V gene are KGHDR and SFDVKD. The V end was cut by 7 bases, the J end by 4 bases, with 10 bases between. The CDR3 spans 13 residues. This CDR3 is CATSRHSNQPQHF. The CDR3 region has the DNA TGTGCCACCAGCCGACACTCGAATCAGCCCCAGCATTTT.

Ten or more counts support this clonotype. Being off target in a library aimed at alpha chains, this beta chain has a size of little meaning. This sequence joins TRBV5-1 and TRBJ2-7; D remains ambiguous. V lost 1 base and J 3 bases, leaving 11 bases between the germline ends. The germline CDR1 and CDR2 sequences are SGHRS and YFSETQ. The CDR3 is made up of 14 amino acids. The CDR3 here is CASSLSGYVYEQYF. The CDR3 bases are TGCGCCAGCAGCTTGTCGGGTTACGTCTACGAGCAGTACTTC.

Remarks on this clonotype: Because this beta chain is a stray read in a library intended to capture alpha chains, its abundance should not be given much weight. The V gene is TRBV4-2, the J gene TRBJ2-3; TRBD2 aligns across 8 bases. This CDR3 has 17 amino acids. Trimming removed 4 bases from V and 5 bases from J; junction bases left unmatched: 14. From germline, CDR1 is LGHNA and CDR2 YNFKEQ. For the CDR3, the DNA is TGTGCCAGCAGCCCCGGGTTCCCGGGGGGGCCGGGAGATACGCAGTATTTT. It encodes CASSPGFPGGPGDTQYF.

This clonotype showed up many times. Little can be read into the size of this beta chain, an off-target read in a library designed for alpha chains. The chain combines TRBV18 with TRBJ1-1; tentatively, D is TRBD1 (5 bases). Germline V gene lookup returns CDR1 KGHSH and CDR2 LQKENI. Trimming took off 5 bases at V and 3 bases at J, with 10 bases between the two ends. The CDR3 runs 13 residues. CDR3 region: CASSGAGDTEAFF. CDR3 in DNA: TGTGCCAGCTCAGGGGCCGGGGACACTGAAGCTTTCTTT.

This clonotype was detected many times. Being off target in a library aimed at alpha chains, this beta chain has a size of little meaning. This sequence joins TRBV19 and TRBJ2-5, with a weak D call TRBD2 (5 bases). Trimming shortened V by 4 bases and J by 3 bases, and 18 bases separated the two germline ends. Germline values: CDR1 LNHDA, CDR2 SQIVND (reference sequence). The CDR3 consists of 16 residues. CDR3 region: CASSTSNSRGEETQYF. CDR3 nucleotides: TGTGCCAGTAGTACTTCGAATTCCCGGGGAGAAGAGACCCAGTACTTC.

This clonotype was counted ten times or more. Since it is a stray read in a library aimed at alpha chains, this beta chain has a size that is not meaningful. This chain links TRBV12-3 or TRBV12-4 with TRBJ2-4, with 10 bases aligning to TRBD1. The junction had 3 bases not matched to a gene; V was cut back by 2 bases and J by 8 bases. The CDR3 runs to 14 residues. CDR3 region: CASSLSGTGDIQYF. CDR3 coding DNA: TGTGCCAGCAGTTTATCCGGGACAGGGGACATTCAGTACTTC.

This clonotype was detected ten times or more. This beta chain slipped into a library made for alpha chains as a stray read, so its size is not meaningful. The rearrangement uses TRBV5-5 and TRBJ1-1; a weak D match, TRBD1 (6 bases). The V end was cut by 2 bases, the J end by 3 bases, with 17 bases between. Germline CDR1 reads SGHKS; CDR2 reads YYEKEE (reference sequence). The CDR3 has 16 residues. The CDR3 is CASSFRYRAGDTEAFF. CDR3 sequence (DNA): TGTGCCAGCAGCTTCCGGTACAGGGCCGGGGACACTGAAGCTTTCTTT. The whole variable domain, remainder taken from reference TRBV5-5 and TRBJ1-1, is DAGVTQSPTHLIKTRGQQVTLRCSPISGHKSVSWYQQVLGQGPQFIFQYYEKEERGRGNFPDRFSARQFPNYSSELNVNALLLGDSALYLCASSFRYRAGDTEAFFGQGTRLTVV.

In its sample, this clonotype was seen many times. Found in a library prepared for alpha chains, this beta chain is an off-target read, and its abundance has little meaning. The chain is built from TRBV20-1 and TRBJ2-1; 13 bases align to TRBD2. With 0 bases clipped from V and 9 bases from J, the junction kept 8 bases outside the gene matches. CDR1 is DFQATT and CDR2 is SNEGSKA in the germline V gene (reference sequence). The CDR3 is made up of 16 amino acids. CDR3 loop: CSARDRGGLAGPEQFF. CDR3 nucleotides: TGCAGTGCTAGAGATAGGGGGGGACTAGCGGGACCTGAGCAGTTCTTC.

To note about this clonotype: Because the library targeted alpha chains, this beta chain is an off-target read whose size means little. The chain links TRBV6-2 or TRBV6-3 to TRBJ2-7; the match to TRBD2 covers 12 bases. This CDR3 has 14 amino acids. Trimming removed 8 bases from V and 2 bases from J; junction bases left unmatched: 4. Germline V CDR1 and CDR2: MNHEY, SVGEGT. CDR3 in amino acids: CASGLAGNAYEQYF. CDR3 bases: TGTGCCAGCGGACTAGCGGGGAACGCCTACGAGCAGTACTTC.

Many counts were recorded for this clonotype. A library made for alpha chains picked up this beta chain off target, so its size means little. The chain couples TRBV18 to TRBJ1-6, with 7 positions matching TRBD1. After removal of 2 bases from V and 5 bases from J, the junction contained 3 bases not matched to a gene. The CDR3 totals 15 residues. Germline V gene sequence: CDR1 KGHSH, CDR2 LQKENI. CDR3 protein: CASSPTTGDNSPLHF. CDR3 sequence (DNA): TGTGCCAGCTCACCAACTACAGGGGATAATTCACCCCTCCACTTT.

This clonotype was recorded at least ten times. The library was prepared for alpha chains; this beta chain is a stray read, so its frequency means little. The J gene is TRBJ1-2, the V gene TRBV7-9; no firm D call. Germline V gives CDR1 SEHNR, CDR2 FQNEAQ (reference sequence). V was pared by 6 bases and J by 8 bases, with 19 bases between. The CDR3 is 14 amino acids. CDR3 protein: CASSGQASRRGYTF. The CDR3 DNA reads TGTGCCAGCAGTGGTCAGGCCAGCAGGCGCGGCTACACCTTC.

This clonotype occurred many times. For a library built for alpha chains, this beta chain is a stray read; little rests on its size. The V gene is TRBV3-1, the J gene TRBJ2-3; TRBD2 matches at 7 bases. After removal of 4 bases from V and 2 bases from J, the junction contained 6 bases not matched to a gene. The CDR3 spans 15 residues. Per the germline V gene, CDR1 is LGHDT and CDR2 is YNNKEL (reference sequence). CDR3 amino acids: CASSRSGANTDTQYF. Here the CDR3 DNA reads TGTGCCAGCAGCCGAAGCGGGGCCAACACAGATACGCAGTATTTT.

This clonotype appeared many times. The library was designed around alpha chains, so this beta chain is a stray read whose abundance carries little weight. The chain uses TRBV11-3 and TRBJ2-1, with TRBD2 matching over 9 bases. Germline CDR1 reads SGHNT; CDR2 reads YENEEA. The CDR3 loop spans 17 amino acids. The trim removed 5 bases at V and 6 bases at J, leaving 14 bases unmatched. The DNA for the CDR3 is TGTGCCAGCAGCCCCGGAGTGAGTAGCGGGAGTCCCAATGAGCAGTTCTTC. As protein: CASSPGVSSGSPNEQFF.

Concerning this clonotype: As an off-target read in a library built for alpha chains, this beta chain has a frequency of little significance. The chain uses TRBV5-1 and TRBJ2-2; TRBD1 might be the D (6 bases). V lost 3 bases and J lost 0, with 12 bases in between. This CDR3 has 16 amino acids. Germline V gene sequence: CDR1 SGHRS, CDR2 YFSETQ. CDR3 amino acids: CASSYRDTANTGELFF. The CDR3 bases are TGCGCCAGCAGCTACCGGGACACAGCGAACACCGGGGAGCTGTTTTTT.